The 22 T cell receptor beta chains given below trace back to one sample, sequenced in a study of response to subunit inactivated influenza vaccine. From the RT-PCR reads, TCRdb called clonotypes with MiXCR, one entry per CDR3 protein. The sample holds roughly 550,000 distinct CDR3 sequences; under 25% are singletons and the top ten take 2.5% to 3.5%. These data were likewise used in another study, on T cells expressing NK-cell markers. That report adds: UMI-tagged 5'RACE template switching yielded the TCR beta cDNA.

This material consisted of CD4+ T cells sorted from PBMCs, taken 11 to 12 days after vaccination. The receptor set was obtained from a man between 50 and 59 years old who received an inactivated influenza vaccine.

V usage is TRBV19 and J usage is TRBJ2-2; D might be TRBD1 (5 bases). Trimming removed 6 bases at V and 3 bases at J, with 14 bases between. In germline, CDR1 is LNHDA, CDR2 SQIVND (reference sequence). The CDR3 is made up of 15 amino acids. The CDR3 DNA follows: TGTGCCAGTAGACCGCAGGGTATCGACACCGGGGAGCTGTTTTTT. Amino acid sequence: CASRPQGIDTGELFF.

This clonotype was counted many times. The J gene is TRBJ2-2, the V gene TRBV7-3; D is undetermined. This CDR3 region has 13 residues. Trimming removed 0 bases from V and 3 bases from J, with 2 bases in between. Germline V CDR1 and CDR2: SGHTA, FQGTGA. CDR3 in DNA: TGTGCCAGCAGCTTAACAGACACCGGGGAGCTGTTTTTT. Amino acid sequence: CASSLTDTGELFF.

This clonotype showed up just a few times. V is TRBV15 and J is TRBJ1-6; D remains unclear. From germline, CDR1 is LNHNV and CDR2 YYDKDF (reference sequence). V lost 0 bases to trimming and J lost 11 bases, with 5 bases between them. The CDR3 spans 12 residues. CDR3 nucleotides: TGTGCCACCAGCAGAGAAAAAACACCCCTCCACTTT. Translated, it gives CATSREKTPLHF.

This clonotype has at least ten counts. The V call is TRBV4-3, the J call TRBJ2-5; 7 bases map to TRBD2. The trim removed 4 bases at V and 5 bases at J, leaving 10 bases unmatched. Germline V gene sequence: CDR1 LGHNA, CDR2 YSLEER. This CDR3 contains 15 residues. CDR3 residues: CASSLVAGVGETQYF. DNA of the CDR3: TGCGCCAGCAGCCTCGTGGCGGGAGTAGGGGAGACCCAGTACTTC.

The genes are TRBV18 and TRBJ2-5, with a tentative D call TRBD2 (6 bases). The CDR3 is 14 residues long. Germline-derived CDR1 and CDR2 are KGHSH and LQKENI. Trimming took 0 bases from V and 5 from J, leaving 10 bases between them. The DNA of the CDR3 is TGTGCCAGCTCACCACCGGAGGAGGGGGAGACCCAGTACTTC. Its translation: CASSPPEEGETQYF.

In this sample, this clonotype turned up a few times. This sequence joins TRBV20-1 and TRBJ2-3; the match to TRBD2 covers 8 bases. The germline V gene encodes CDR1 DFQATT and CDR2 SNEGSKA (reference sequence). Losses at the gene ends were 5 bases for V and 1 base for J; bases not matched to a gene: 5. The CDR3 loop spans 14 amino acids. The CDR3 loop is CSAPTTSGTDTQYF. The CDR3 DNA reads TGCAGTGCTCCAACGACTAGCGGCACAGATACGCAGTATTTT.

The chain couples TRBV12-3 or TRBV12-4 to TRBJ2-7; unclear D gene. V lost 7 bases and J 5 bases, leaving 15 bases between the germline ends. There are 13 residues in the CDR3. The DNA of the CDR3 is TGTGCCAGCACCCTTTTAGGTGGCCACGAGCAGTACTTC. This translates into CASTLLGGHEQYF.

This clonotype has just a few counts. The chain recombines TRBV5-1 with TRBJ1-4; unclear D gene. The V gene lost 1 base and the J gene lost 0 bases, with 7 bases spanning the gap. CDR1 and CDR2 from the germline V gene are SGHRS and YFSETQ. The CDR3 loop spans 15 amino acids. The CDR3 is CASSLWVATNEKLFF. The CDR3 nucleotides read TGCGCCAGCAGCTTGTGGGTTGCAACTAATGAAAAACTGTTTTTT.

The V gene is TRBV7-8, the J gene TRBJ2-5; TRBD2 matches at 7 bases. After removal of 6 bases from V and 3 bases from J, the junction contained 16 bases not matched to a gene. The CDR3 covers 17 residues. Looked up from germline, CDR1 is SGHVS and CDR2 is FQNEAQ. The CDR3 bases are TGTGCCAGCAGGCTTAGCAGGACTAACGGGGGGAAAGAGACCCAGTACTTC. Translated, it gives CASRLSRTNGGKETQYF.

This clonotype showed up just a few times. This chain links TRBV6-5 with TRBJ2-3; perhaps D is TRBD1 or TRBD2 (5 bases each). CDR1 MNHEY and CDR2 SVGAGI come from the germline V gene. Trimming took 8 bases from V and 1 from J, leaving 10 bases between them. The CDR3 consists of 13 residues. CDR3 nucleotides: TGTGCCAGCCGTTTGGGGGGCACAGATACGCAGTATTTT. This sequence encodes CASRLGGTDTQYF.

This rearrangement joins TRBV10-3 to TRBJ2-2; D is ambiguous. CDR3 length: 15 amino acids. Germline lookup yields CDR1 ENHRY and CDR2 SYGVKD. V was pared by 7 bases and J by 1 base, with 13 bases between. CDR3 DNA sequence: TGTGCCATCACCCCGGGTGGGGTGAACACCGGGGAGCTGTTTTTT. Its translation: CAITPGGVNTGELFF.

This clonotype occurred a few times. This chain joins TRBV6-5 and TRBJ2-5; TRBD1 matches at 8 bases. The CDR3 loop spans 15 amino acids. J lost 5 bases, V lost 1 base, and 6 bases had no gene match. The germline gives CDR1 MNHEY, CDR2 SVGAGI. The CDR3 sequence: CASSYFPGGAETQYF. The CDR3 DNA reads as TGTGCCAGCAGTTACTTCCCAGGGGGCGCGGAGACCCAGTACTTC.

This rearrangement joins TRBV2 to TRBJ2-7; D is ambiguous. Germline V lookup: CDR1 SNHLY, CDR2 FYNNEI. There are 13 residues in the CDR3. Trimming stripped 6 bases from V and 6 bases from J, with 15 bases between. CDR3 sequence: CASSANTKAEQYF. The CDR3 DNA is TGTGCCAGCAGCGCAAACACAAAAGCCGAGCAGTACTTC.

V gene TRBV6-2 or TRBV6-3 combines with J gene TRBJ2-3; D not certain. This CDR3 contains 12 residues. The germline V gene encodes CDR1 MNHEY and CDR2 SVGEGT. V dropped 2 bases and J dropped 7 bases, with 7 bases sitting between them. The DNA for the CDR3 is TGTGCCAGCAGTTACCCCCGGAATACGCAGTATTTT. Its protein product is CASSYPRNTQYF.

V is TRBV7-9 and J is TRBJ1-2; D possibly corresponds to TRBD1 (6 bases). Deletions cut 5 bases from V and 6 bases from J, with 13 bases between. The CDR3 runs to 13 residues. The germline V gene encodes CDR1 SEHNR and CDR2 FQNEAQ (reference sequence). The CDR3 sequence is CASSTAQGNGYTF. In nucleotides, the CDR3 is TGTGCCAGCAGCACCGCCCAGGGGAATGGCTACACCTTC.

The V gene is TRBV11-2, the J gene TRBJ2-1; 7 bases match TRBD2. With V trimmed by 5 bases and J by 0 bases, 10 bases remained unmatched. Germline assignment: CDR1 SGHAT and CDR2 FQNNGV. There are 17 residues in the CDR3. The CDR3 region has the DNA TGTGCCAGCAGCAGAGGGACTACCCAAAGCTCCTACAATGAGCAGTTCTTC. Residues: CASSRGTTQSSYNEQFF.

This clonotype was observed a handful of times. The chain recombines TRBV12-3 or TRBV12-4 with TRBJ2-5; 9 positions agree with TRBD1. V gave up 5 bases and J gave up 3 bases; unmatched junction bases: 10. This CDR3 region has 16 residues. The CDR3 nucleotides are TGTGCCAGCAGTGCATCCGGGACAGGGTTTAAAGAGACCCAGTACTTC. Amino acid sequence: CASSASGTGFKETQYF.

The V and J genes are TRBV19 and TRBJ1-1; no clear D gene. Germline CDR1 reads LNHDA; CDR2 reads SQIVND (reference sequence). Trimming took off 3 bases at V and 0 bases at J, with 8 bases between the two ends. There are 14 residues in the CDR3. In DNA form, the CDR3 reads TGTGCCAGTAGTATGTCTTGGGTGAACACTGAAGCTTTCTTT. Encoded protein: CASSMSWVNTEAFF.

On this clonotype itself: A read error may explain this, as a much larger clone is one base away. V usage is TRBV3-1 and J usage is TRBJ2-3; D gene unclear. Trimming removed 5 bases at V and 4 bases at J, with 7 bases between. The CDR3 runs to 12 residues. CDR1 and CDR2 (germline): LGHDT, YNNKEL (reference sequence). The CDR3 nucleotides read TGTGCCAGCAGCGAAGTACCAGATACGCAGTATTTT. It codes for CASSEVPDTQYF.

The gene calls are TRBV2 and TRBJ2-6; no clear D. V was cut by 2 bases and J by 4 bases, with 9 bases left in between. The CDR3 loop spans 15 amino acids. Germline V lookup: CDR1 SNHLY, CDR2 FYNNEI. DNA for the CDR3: TGTGCCAGCAGTGAACAGACCCCGGGGGCCAACGTCCTGACTTTC. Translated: CASSEQTPGANVLTF. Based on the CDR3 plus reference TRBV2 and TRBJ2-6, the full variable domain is EPEVTQTPSHQVTQMGQEVILRCVPISNHLYFYWYRQILGQKVEFLVSFYNNEISEKSEIFDDQFSVERPDGSNFTLKIRSTKLEDSAMYFCASSEQTPGANVLTFGAGSRLTVL.

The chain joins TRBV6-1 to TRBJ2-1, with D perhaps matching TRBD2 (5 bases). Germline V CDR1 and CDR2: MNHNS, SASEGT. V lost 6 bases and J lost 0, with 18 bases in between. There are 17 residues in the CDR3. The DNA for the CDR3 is TGTGCCAGCAGCTCCCCTCGAGGGCATAGCTCCTACAATGAGCAGTTCTTC. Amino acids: CASSSPRGHSSYNEQFF.

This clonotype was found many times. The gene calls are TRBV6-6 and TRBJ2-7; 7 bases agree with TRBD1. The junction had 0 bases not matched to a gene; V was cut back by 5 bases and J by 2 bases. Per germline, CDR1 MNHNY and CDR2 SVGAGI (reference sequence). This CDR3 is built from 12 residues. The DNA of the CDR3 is TGTGCCAGCAGTGGGACAGCCTACGAGCAGTACTTC. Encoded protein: CASSGTAYEQYF.